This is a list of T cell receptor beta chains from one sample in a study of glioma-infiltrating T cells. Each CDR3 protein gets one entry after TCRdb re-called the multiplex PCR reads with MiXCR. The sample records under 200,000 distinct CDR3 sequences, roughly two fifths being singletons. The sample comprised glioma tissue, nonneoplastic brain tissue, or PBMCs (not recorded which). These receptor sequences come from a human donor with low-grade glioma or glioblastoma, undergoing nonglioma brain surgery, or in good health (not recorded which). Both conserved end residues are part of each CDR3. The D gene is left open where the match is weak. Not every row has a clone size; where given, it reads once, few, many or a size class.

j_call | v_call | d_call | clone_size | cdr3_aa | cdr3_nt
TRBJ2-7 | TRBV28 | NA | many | CATQGYFYEQYF | TGTGCCACCCAGGGGTACTTCTACGAGCAGTACTTC
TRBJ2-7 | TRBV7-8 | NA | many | CASSLATSSYEQYF | TGTGCCAGCAGCTTAGCCACTAGCTCCTACGAGCAGTACTTC
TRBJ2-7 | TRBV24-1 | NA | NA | CATSDPAGQRPYEQYF | TGTGCCACCAGTGATCCCGCGGGACAGCGCCCCTACGAGCAGTACTTC
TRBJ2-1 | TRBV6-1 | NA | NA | CASSEVPSPNKFF | TGTGCCAGCAGTGAAGTTCCTTCACCTAACAAATTCTTC
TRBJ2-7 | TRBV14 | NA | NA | CASSRLSGAMEQYF | TGTGCCAGCAGCCGCCTTTCGGGCGCGATGGAGCAGTACTTC
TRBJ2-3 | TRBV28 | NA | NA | CASSYGHGRADTQYF | TGTGCCAGCAGTTATGGACACGGGCGCGCAGATACTCAGTATTTT
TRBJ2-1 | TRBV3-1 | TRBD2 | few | CASSPSGRVGNEQFF | TGTGCCAGCAGCCCAAGCGGGAGGGTCGGGAATGAGCAGTTCTTC
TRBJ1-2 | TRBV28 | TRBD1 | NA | CASSKQRTGGTYGYTF | TGTGCCAGCAGTAAGCAAAGGACAGGGGGCACCTATGGCTACACCTTC
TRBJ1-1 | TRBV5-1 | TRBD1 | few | CASSWRTGVNTEAFF | TGCGCCAGCAGCTGGCGCACAGGGGTCAACACTGAAGCTTTCTTT
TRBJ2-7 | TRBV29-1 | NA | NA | CSALDILYEQYF | TGCAGCGCCCTGGACATTCTTTACGAGCAGTACTTC
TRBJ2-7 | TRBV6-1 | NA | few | CASSEAQRHEGGRSYEQYF | TGTGCCAGCAGTGAAGCGCAGAGGCACGAAGGTGGACGGTCCTACGAGCAGTACTTC
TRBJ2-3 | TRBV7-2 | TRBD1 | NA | CASRRDRVDTEYF | TGTGCCAGCAGGCGGGACAGGGTAGATACGGAGTATTTT
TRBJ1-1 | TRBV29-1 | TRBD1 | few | CSAQATGSYMNTEAFF | TGCAGCGCCCAAGCGACAGGGAGCTACATGAACACTGAAGCTTTCTTT
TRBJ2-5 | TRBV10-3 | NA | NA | CAISDREKQETKYF | TGTGCCATCAGTGACAGGGAAAAACAAGAGACCAAGTACTTC
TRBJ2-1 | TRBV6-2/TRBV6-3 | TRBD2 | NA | CASSYNSGSNEQFF | TGTGCCAGCAGTTATAATAGCGGGAGTAATGAGCAGTTCTTC
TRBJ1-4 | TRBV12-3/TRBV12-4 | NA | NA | CASSPDSPNEKLSF | TGTGCCAGCAGTCCTGACAGCCCCAATGAAAAACTGTCTTTT
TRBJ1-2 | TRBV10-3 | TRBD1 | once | CAISDKFGQGSYGYTF | TGTGCCATCAGCGACAAGTTCGGACAGGGGAGCTATGGCTACACCTTC